The 20 T cell receptor beta chains presented below share a single source sample, sequenced in a study of tumor and adjacent non-tumor tissue in lung cancer. The template was RNA from unsorted bulk tissue. A modified ARM-PCR protocol with three rounds of nested PCR amplified TCRbeta. TCRdb re-derived calls from the multiplex PCR reads in MiXCR, one entry per CDR3 protein. This table has over 110,000 distinct CDR3 sequences, approximately 66% appearing once. The specimen sequenced was lung tumor tissue. These receptors all come from a man between 60 and 70 years old with small cell lung cancer.

This sequence joins TRBV5-1 and TRBJ2-3; D is ambiguous. This CDR3 has 15 residues. V was cut by 4 bases and J by 4 bases, with 16 bases left in between. Germline CDR1 SGHRS, CDR2 YFSETQ. CDR3 sequence reads: CASSRFTVGADTQYF. Written as DNA, the CDR3 is TGCGCCAGCAGCCGTTTTACGGTTGGGGCAGATACGCAGTATTTT.

The V and J genes are TRBV20-1 and TRBJ2-5; no reliable D call. The CDR3 is 13 residues long. The V end was cut by 0 bases, the J end by 2 bases, with 7 bases between. CDR1 is DFQATT and CDR2 is SNEGSKA in the germline V gene (reference sequence). CDR3 bases: TGCAGTGCTAGAGATATGAGACAAGAGACCCAGTACTTC. This sequence encodes CSARDMRQETQYF.

On this clonotype: The junction does not match germline at one end; this may be a read error. This chain uses TRBV4-1 with TRBJ2-7; D not resolved. Germline V gives CDR1 MGHRA, CDR2 YSYEKL. The CDR3 spans 14 residues. The CDR3 here is CVSSQEAAVYEQYF. In DNA form, the CDR3 reads TGCGTCAGCAGCCAAGAGGCGGCAGTCTACGAGCAGTACTTC.

In this sample, this clonotype turned up a few times. The chain joins TRBV5-4 to TRBJ2-5, with a tentative D call TRBD2 (5 bases). The V and J ends lost 4 bases and 3 bases respectively, with 13 bases between them. Germline V lookup: CDR1 SGHNT, CDR2 YYREEE (reference sequence). The CDR3 totals 14 residues. The CDR3 DNA sequence: TGTGCCAGCAGCCCCGGTGGGAGTGAAGAGACCCAGTACTTC. Its translation is CASSPGGSEETQYF.

A remark on this clonotype: Mismatch with germline at one junction end may stem from a read error. The chain couples TRBV11-2 to TRBJ2-1; D is ambiguous. The CDR3 is 17 amino acids. Germline V CDR1 and CDR2: SGHAT, FQNNGV. The CDR3 DNA follows: TGTGTCAGCAGCTTGATCCCAAGCATACGTTCCTACAATGAGCAGTTCTTC. Amino acid sequence: CVSSLIPSIRSYNEQFF.

The chain's CDR3 is CASRNDGNTIYF. The CDR3 coding sequence is TGTGCCAGCAGGAATGATGGAAACACCATATATTTT. V is TRBV6-6 and J is TRBJ1-3; D gene ambiguous. V lost 6 bases, J lost 3 bases, and 6 bases lay in between. Germline CDR1 is MNHNY and CDR2 is SVGAGI (reference sequence). The CDR3 covers 12 residues.

With regard to this clonotype: This may arise from a read error, as a much more abundant clone is one base away. The chain has TRBV29-1 and TRBJ2-3; tentatively, D is TRBD2 (5 bases). This CDR3 has 14 amino acids. Germline values: CDR1 SQVTM, CDR2 ANQGSEA. The CDR3 sequence is CSFEGPGMTDTQYF. CDR3 bases: TGCAGCTTTGAAGGTCCGGGAATGACAGATACGCAGTATTTT.

This sequence joins TRBV4-1 and TRBJ2-5, with a possible D match to TRBD1 (6 bases). The CDR3 consists of 15 residues. The germline V and J ends were trimmed by 7 bases and 6 bases, with 21 bases remaining between them. Germline V lookup: CDR1 MGHRA, CDR2 YSYEKL. The CDR3, as DNA: TGCGCCAGCATCCTATCCTGGGGCAGGGGAAAGACCCAGTACTTC. This gives the protein CASILSWGRGKTQYF.

For this clonotype: This sequence may be a read error, since a much larger clone differs from it by one base. This chain joins TRBV5-6 and TRBJ2-3, with a tentative D call TRBD1 (6 bases). The germline CDR1 and CDR2 sequences are SGHDT and YYEEEE. The CDR3 length is 16 residues. In DNA form, the CDR3 reads TGTGCCAGCAGCTTGACAAGGGGGTCTGACACAGATGCGCAGTATTTT. Encoded protein: CASSLTRGSDTDAQYF.

As concerns this clonotype: A much more abundant neighbour one base away suggests this may be a read error. This chain joins TRBV6-1 and TRBJ1-5; the D gene is possibly TRBD1 (5 bases). CDR1 MNHNS and CDR2 SASEGT come from the germline V gene. The ends were cut back, 2 bases at V and 13 bases at J, with 12 bases in the middle. The CDR3 has 12 amino acids. Here the CDR3 DNA reads TGTGCCAGCAGTGAATGGGACCTCACTCAGCATTTT. Its protein product is CASSEWDLTQHF.

Ten or more counts support this clonotype. The chain couples TRBV20-1 to TRBJ2-5, with D perhaps TRBD1 or TRBD2 (5 bases each). V lost 6 bases to trimming and J lost 1 base, with 15 bases between them. The CDR3 runs to 14 residues. The V gene's germline CDR1 is DFQATT and CDR2 SNEGSKA (reference sequence). CDR3 residues: CSANKRGVQETQYF. CDR3 coding DNA: TGCAGTGCCAACAAGAGGGGAGTCCAAGAGACCCAGTACTTC.

This clonotype has a count of ten or more. This chain connects TRBV20-1 to TRBJ2-7; D uncertain. Between the trimmed V and J ends, which lost 3 bases and 5 bases, there was a span of 11 bases. CDR1 and CDR2 from the germline V gene are DFQATT and SNEGSKA (reference sequence). This CDR3 has 12 amino acids. The CDR3 sequence is CSASELENEQYF. The CDR3 bases are TGCAGTGCTAGCGAGCTAGAGAACGAGCAGTACTTC.

The chain recombines TRBV7-9 with TRBJ2-2; 9 bases fit TRBD2. This CDR3 is 15 amino acids long. The germline V gene has CDR1 SEHNR and CDR2 FQNEAQ (reference sequence). The V gene end was trimmed by 2 bases and the J gene end by 5 bases; junction bases not matched to a gene: 3. CDR3 in DNA: TGTGCCAGCAGCTTACAAGCGGGAGGTACCGGGGAGCTGTTTTTT. Protein sequence: CASSLQAGGTGELFF.

Regarding this clonotype: This may arise from a read error, as a much more abundant clone is one base away. CDR3 DNA: TGCAGTGCTATAACTAGCGGGAGGAAGGATGAGCAGTTCTTC. Its protein product is CSAITSGRKDEQFF. This chain uses TRBV20-1 with TRBJ2-1, with 12 positions matching TRBD2. CDR3 size: 14 residues. Germline trimming cut 4 bases from V and 8 bases from J; bases unmatched to any gene: 6. Germline CDR1 reads DFQATT; CDR2 reads SNEGSKA (reference sequence).

This clonotype was seen many times. The chain recombines TRBV5-5 with TRBJ2-5; TRBD2 matches at 8 bases. The length of the CDR3 is 16 residues. V gave up 3 bases and J gave up 2 bases; unmatched junction bases: 9. Germline V CDR1 and CDR2: SGHKS, YYEKEE (reference sequence). The CDR3 region is CASSSSTGGGQETQYF. CDR3 nucleotide sequence: TGTGCCAGCAGCTCTTCGACCGGGGGGGGTCAAGAGACCCAGTACTTC.

The chain is built from TRBV6-1 and TRBJ2-1; 9 bases agree with TRBD2. This CDR3 region has 15 residues. Germline values: CDR1 MNHNS, CDR2 SASEGT. V lost 7 bases, J lost 9 bases, and 13 bases stayed unmatched. The CDR3 loop reads CASKLPLAGAAEQFF. CDR3 nucleotides: TGTGCCAGCAAGCTCCCCTTAGCGGGAGCGGCTGAGCAGTTCTTC.

The rearrangement links TRBV4-2 to TRBJ2-5, with 9 bases identical to TRBD2. CDR1 and CDR2 from the germline V gene are LGHNA and YNFKEQ. The CDR3 covers 14 residues. Trimming at V came to 10 bases and at J to 2 bases, leaving 8 bases not matched to a gene. The CDR3 DNA is TGTGCCAATAGCCAAGCGGGGGGACAAGAGACCCAGTACTTC. Amino acid sequence: CANSQAGGQETQYF.

Comments on this clonotype: A much bigger clone sits one base away, suggesting this may be a read error. V usage is TRBV4-1 and J usage is TRBJ1-5; D unresolved. This CDR3 is built from 13 residues. CDR1 is MGHRA and CDR2 is YSYEKL in the germline V gene. The V end lost 0 bases, the J end lost 9 bases, and 9 bases lay between the germline ends. The CDR3: CASSQDSSWPQHF. Here the CDR3 DNA reads TGCGCCAGCAGCCAAGACTCATCGTGGCCCCAGCATTTT.

Remarks on this clonotype: A much more abundant neighbour one base away suggests this may be a read error. The chain joins TRBV5-4 to TRBJ1-4; no firm D call. This CDR3 region has 14 residues. Looked up from germline, CDR1 is SGHNT and CDR2 is YYREEE (reference sequence). CDR3 nucleotides: TGTGCCATCAGCTTGGAACGGAGTTTGCGAAAACTGTTTTTT. As protein: CAISLERSLRKLFF.

Regarding this clonotype: A read error may explain this, as a much larger clone is one base away. The chain uses TRBV6-5 and TRBJ1-5; 8 nucleotides match TRBD1. Per germline, CDR1 MNHEY and CDR2 SVGAGI. Trimming took 7 bases from V and 5 from J; bases not matched to a gene: 10. The length of the CDR3 is 15 residues. As DNA, the CDR3 is TGTGCCAGCAATCGGACAGGGAGGGACCATCAGCCCCAGCATTTT. It codes for CASNRTGRDHQPQHF.